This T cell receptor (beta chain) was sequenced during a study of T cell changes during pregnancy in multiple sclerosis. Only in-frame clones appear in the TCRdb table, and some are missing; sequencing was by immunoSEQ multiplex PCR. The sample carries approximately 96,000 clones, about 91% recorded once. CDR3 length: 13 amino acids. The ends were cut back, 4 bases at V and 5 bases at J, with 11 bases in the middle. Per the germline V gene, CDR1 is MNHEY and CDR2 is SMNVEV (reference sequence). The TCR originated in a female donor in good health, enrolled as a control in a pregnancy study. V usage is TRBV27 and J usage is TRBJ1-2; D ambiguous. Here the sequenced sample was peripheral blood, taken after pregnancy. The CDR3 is CASSSPRGYGYTF. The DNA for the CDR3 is TGTGCCAGCAGTTCACCCCGAGGGTATGGCTACACCTTC.